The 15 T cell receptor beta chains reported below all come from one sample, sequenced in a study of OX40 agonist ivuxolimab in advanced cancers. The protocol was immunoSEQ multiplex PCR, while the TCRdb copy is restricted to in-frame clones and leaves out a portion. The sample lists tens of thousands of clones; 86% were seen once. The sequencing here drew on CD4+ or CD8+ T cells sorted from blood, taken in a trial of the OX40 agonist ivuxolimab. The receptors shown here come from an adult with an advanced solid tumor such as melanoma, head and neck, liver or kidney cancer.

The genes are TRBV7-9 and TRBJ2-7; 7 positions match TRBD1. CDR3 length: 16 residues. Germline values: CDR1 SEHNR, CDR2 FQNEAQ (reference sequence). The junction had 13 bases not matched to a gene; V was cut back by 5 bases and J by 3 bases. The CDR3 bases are TGTGCCAGCAGCCAAGATTCCCTGACAGGGATCTACGAGCAGTACTTC. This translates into CASSQDSLTGIYEQYF.

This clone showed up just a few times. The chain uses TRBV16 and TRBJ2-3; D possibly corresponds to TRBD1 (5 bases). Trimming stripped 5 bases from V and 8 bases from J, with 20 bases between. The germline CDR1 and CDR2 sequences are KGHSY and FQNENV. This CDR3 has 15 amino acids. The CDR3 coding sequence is TGTGCCAGCAGCAGGGAACCTAATAGGGGTTCTACGCAGTATTTT. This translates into CASSREPNRGSTQYF.

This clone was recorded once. CDR3 region: CASSQRDGTWETQYF. The CDR3 DNA reads as TGCGCCAGCAGCCAACGGGATGGGACGTGGGAGACCCAGTACTTC. This rearrangement joins TRBV5-1 to TRBJ2-5; D is possibly TRBD1 or TRBD2 (5 bases each). CDR1 and CDR2 from the germline V gene are SGHRS and YFSETQ. V was pared by 4 bases and J by 5 bases, with 18 bases between. CDR3 size: 15 residues.

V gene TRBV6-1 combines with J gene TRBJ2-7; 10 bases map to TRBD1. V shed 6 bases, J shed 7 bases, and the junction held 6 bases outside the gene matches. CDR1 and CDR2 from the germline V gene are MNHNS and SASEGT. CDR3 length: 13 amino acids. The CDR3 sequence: CASRGTGAREQYF. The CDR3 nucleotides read TGTGCCAGCAGAGGGACAGGGGCGAGAGAGCAGTACTTC.

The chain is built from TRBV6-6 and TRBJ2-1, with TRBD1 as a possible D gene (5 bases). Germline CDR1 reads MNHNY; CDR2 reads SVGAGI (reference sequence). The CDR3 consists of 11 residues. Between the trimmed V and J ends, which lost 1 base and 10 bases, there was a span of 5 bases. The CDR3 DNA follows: TGTGCCAGCAGTTACTGGACAGAGCAGTTCTTC. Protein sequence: CASSYWTEQFF.

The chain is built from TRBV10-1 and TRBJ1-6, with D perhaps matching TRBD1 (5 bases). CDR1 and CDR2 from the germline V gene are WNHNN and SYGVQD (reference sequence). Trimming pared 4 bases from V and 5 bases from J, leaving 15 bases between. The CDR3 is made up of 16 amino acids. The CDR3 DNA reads TGCGCCAGCAGTGCTTCAGGGAAGTGGAATAATTCACCCCTCCACTTT. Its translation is CASSASGKWNNSPLHF.

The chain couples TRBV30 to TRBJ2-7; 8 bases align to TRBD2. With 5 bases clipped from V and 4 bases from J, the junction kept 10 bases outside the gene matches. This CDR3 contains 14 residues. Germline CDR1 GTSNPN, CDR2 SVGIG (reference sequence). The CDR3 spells CAWSQAGAGYEQYF. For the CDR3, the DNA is TGTGCCTGGTCCCAAGCGGGAGCTGGTTACGAGCAGTACTTC.

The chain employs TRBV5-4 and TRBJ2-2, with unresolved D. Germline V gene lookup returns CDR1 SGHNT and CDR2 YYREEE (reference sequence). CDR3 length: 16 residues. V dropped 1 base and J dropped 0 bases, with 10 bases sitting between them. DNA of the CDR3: TGTGCCAGCAGCTTGCGCACTTTCGCGAACACCGGGGAGCTGTTTTTT. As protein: CASSLRTFANTGELFF.

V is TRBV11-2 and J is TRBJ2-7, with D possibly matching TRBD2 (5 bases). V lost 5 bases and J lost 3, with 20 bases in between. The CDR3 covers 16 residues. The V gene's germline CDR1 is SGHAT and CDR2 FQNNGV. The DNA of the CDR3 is TGTGCCAGCAGCCCCCGGAATTCGGGAAGCGTCTACGAGCAGTACTTC. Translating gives CASSPRNSGSVYEQYF.

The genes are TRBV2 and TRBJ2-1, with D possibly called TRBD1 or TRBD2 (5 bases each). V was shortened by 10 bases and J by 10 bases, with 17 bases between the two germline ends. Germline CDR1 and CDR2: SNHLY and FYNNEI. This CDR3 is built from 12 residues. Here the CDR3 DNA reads TGTGCCACCTCTACTCCGGGACGCGAGCAGTTCTTC. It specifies CATSTPGREQFF.

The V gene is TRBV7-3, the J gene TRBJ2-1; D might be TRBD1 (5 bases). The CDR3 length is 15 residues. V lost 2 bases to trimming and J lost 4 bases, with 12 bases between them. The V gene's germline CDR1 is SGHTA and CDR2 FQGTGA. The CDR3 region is CASSLGTGYYNEQFF. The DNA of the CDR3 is TGTGCCAGCAGCTTAGGCACAGGTTATTACAATGAGCAGTTCTTC.

CDR3 sequence (DNA): TGTGCCAGTAGTGCAGGAGATGCCTCTGGGGCCAACGTCCTGACTTTC. Translated, it gives CASSAGDASGANVLTF. The gene calls are TRBV19 and TRBJ2-6; no clear D. CDR3 length: 16 residues. V dropped 5 bases and J dropped 0 bases, with 11 bases sitting between them. CDR1 is LNHDA and CDR2 is SQIVND in the germline V gene (reference sequence).

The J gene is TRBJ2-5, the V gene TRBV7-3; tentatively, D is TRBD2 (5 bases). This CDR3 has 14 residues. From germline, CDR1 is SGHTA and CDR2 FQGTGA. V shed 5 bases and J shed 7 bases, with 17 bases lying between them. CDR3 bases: TGTGCCAGCAGCCCCTCGGCGGCGGCGGGGACCCAGTACTTC. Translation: CASSPSAAAGTQYF.

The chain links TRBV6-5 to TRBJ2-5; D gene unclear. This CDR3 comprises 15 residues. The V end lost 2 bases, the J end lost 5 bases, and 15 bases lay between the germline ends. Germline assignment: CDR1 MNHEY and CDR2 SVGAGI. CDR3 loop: CASSYVVHGRETQYF. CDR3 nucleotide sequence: TGTGCCAGCAGTTACGTGGTTCATGGTCGTGAGACCCAGTACTTC.

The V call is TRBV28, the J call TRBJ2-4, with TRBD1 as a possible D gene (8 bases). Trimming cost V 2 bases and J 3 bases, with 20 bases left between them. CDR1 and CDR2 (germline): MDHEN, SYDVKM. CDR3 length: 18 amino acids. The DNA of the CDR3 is TGTGCCAGCAGTTTACCTACCGGGACAGGCGGGGGCAAAAACATTCAGTACTTC. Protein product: CASSLPTGTGGGKNIQYF.